This T cell receptor beta chain was captured by sequencing in a study of blood T cell repertoires in COVID-19. Profiled with immunoSEQ multiplex PCR; TCRdb holds only in-frame clones, not every one. In the table there are 300,000 to 400,000 clones, 80% to 90% of which are singletons. Trimming took 6 bases from V and 0 from J, leaving 11 bases between them. From germline, CDR1 is LGHNT and CDR2 FRNRAP. The CDR3 length is 14 residues. The V call is TRBV12-5, the J call TRBJ1-2, with D perhaps matching TRBD1 (6 bases). This sequence originates from a woman aged 40 to 50 with acute COVID-19. Sequencing was carried out using PBMCs or T cells enriched from blood (not recorded which). The CDR3 sequence is CASGPTGTNYGYTF. CDR3 DNA sequence: TGTGCTAGTGGCCCCACAGGGACTAACTATGGCTACACCTTC.